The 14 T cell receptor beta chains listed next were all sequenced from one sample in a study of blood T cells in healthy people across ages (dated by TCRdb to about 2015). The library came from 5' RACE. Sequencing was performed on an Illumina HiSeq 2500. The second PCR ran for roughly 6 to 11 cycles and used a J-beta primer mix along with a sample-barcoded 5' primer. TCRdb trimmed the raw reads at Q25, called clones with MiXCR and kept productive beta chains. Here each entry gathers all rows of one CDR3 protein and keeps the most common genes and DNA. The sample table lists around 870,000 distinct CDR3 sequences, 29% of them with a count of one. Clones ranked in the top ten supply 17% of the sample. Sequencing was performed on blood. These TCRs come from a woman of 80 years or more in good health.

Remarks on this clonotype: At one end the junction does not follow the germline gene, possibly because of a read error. CDR3 in amino acids: CASRFNNGYTF. The CDR3 DNA reads TGTGCCAGCAGATTTAACAATGGCTACACCTTC. The rearrangement links TRBV28 to TRBJ1-2; D unresolved. The CDR3 consists of 11 residues. CDR1 and CDR2 from the germline V gene are MDHEN and SYDVKM.

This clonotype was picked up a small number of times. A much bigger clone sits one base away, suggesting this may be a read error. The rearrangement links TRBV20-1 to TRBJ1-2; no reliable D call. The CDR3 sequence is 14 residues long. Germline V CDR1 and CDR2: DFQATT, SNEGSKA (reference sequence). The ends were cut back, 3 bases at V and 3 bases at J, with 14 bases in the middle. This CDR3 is CSASMREPYYGYTF. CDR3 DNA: TGCAGTGCTAGTATGCGTGAACCTTACTATGGCTACACCTTC.

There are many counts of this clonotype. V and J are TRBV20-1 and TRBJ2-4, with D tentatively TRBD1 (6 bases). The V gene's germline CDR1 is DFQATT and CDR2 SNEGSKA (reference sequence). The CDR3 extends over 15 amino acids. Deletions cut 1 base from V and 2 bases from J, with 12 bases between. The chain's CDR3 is CSARVPGTSKNIQYF. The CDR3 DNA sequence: TGCAGTGCTAGAGTCCCAGGGACATCCAAAAACATTCAGTACTTC.

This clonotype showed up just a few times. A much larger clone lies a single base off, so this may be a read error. The CDR3 protein is CASSQGRVAIQETQFF. In DNA, the CDR3 is TGTGCCAGCAGCCAAGGCAGGGTAGCGATCCAAGAGACCCAGTTCTTC. The chain employs TRBV4-2 and TRBJ2-1, with D perhaps being TRBD1 or TRBD2 (5 bases each). Looked up from germline, CDR1 is LGHNA and CDR2 is YNFKEQ. The CDR3 extends over 16 amino acids. Trimming pared 1 base from V and 13 bases from J, leaving 23 bases between.

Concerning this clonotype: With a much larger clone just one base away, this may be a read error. The CDR3 sequence is CSVVGGVVDTRYF. CDR3 DNA sequence: TGCAGCGTTGTTGGGGGGGTAGTAGATACGCGGTATTTT. The rearrangement links TRBV29-1 to TRBJ2-3, with 7 bases aligning to TRBD2. CDR1 and CDR2 (germline): SQVTM, ANQGSEA. The length of the CDR3 is 13 residues.

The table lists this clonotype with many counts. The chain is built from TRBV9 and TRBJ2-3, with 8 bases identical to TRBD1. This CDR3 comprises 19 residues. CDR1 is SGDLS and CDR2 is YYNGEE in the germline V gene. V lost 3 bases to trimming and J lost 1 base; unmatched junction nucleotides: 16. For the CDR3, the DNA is TGTGCCAGCAGCGCCGGCGGACAGGGAGGACAAAAAGGCACAGATACGCAGTATTTT. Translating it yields CASSAGGQGGQKGTDTQYF.

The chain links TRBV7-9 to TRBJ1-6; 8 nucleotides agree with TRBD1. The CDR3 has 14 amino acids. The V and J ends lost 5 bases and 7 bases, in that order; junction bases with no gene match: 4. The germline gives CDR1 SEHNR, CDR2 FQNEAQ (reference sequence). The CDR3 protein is CASSPDRANSPLHF. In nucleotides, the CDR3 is TGTGCCAGCAGCCCGGACAGGGCAAATTCACCCCTCCACTTT.

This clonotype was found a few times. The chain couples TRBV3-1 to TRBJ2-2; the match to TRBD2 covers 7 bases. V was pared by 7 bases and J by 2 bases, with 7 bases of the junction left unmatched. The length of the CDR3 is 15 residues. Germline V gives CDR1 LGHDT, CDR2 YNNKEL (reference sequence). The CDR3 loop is CASKRGTTNTGELFF. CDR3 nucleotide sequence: TGTGCCAGCAAAAGAGGGACTACCAACACCGGGGAGCTGTTTTTT.

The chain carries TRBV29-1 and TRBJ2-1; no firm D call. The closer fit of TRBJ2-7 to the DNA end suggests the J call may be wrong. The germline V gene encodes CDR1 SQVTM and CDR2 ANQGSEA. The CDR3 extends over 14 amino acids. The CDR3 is CSVGASYSYNEQYF. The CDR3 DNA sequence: TGCAGCGTGGGTGCTAGTTATTCCTACAATGAGCAGTACTTC.

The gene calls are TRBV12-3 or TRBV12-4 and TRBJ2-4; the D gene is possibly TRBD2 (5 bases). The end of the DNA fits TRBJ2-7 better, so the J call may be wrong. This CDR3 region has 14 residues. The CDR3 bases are TGTGCCAGCAGTTCCTGGGGAGAAAGCGACGAGCAGTACTTC. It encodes CASSSWGESDEQYF.

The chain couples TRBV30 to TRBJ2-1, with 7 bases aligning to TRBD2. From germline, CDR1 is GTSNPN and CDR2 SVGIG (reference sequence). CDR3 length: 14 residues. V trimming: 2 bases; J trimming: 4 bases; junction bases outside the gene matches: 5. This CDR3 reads CAWSSGLGYNEQFF. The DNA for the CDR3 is TGTGCCTGGAGTTCAGGACTAGGTTACAATGAGCAGTTCTTC.

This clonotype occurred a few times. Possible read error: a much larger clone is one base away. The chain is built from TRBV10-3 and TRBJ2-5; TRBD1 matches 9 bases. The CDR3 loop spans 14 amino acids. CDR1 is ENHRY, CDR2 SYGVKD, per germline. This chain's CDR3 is CAIRGTGTQEAQYF. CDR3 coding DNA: TGTGCCATCAGGGGGACAGGGACCCAAGAGGCCCAGTACTTC.

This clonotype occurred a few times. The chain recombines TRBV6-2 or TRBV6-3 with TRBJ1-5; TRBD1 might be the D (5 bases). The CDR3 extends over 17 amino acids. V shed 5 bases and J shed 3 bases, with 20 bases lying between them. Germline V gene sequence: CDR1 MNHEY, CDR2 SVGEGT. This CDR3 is CASSGTSAGANNQPQHF. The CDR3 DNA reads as TGTGCCAGCAGTGGGACTTCAGCCGGGGCAAACAATCAGCCCCAGCATTTT.

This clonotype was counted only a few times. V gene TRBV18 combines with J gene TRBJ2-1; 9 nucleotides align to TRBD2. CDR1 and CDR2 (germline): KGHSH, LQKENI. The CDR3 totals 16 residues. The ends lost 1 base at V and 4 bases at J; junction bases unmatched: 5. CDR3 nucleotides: TGTGCCAGCTCACCACTGGGCGGGGGGGAATACAATGAGCAGTTCTTC. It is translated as CASSPLGGGEYNEQFF.